Listed here are 25 T cell receptor beta chains from one sample, sequenced in a study of prognosis after radiotherapy for stage I lung cancer. Two rounds of multiplex PCR amplified TCR beta CDR3 from genomic DNA. Gene-specific primers for each TRBV and TRBJ gene drove first-round PCR. From the multiplex PCR reads, TCRdb called clonotypes with MiXCR, one entry per CDR3 protein. The sample yields around 26,000 distinct CDR3 sequences, roughly 50% seen once. This specimen was PBMCs, taken before or after stereotactic body radiation therapy (not recorded which). Receptors originate from a donor over 45 with non-small cell lung cancer.

Regarding this clonotype: This sequence is one base from a far larger clone and is likely a read error. V gene TRBV6-4 combines with J gene TRBJ2-7, with TRBD1 matching over 9 bases. This CDR3 comprises 16 residues. The germline CDR1 and CDR2 sequences are MRHNA and SNTAGT. The DNA for the CDR3 is TGTGCCATCAGTTACCACAGCCCGGGACAGGGTTACGAGCAGTACTTC. This sequence encodes CAISYHSPGQGYEQYF.

Turning to this clonotype: One junction end does not reproduce the germline sequence, and a read error may be involved. This chain uses TRBV19 with TRBJ2-2; 8 bases align to TRBD1. The CDR3 consists of 15 residues. Germline CDR1 reads LNHDA; CDR2 reads SQIVND (reference sequence). The DNA of the CDR3 is TGTGCCAGTAGTTGGACAGGGCGGGTCACCGTGGAGCTGTTTTTT. It yields the protein CASSWTGRVTVELFF.

This clonotype was counted between two and nine times. The chain carries TRBV7-3 and TRBJ2-2; possibly TRBD2 for D (6 bases). The ends were cut back, 5 bases at V and 2 bases at J, with 18 bases in the middle. Looked up from germline, CDR1 is SGHTA and CDR2 is FQGTGA. This CDR3 region has 17 residues. This chain's CDR3 is CASSAQGVGSNTGELFF. In DNA, the CDR3 is TGTGCCAGCAGCGCACAAGGGGTCGGGAGCAACACCGGGGAGCTGTTTTTT.

The sample holds many counts of this clonotype. The chain couples TRBV7-2 to TRBJ1-5; 8 nucleotides align to TRBD1. The V gene end was trimmed by 2 bases and the J gene end by 5 bases; junction bases not matched to a gene: 8. Germline loops: CDR1 SGHTA, CDR2 FQGNSA. There are 16 residues in the CDR3. CDR3 loop: CASSLSSGGAYQPQHF. The CDR3 DNA sequence: TGTGCCAGCAGCTTATCCTCAGGGGGCGCGTATCAGCCCCAGCATTTT.

The V and J genes are TRBV10-3 and TRBJ1-2; D not resolved. Germline-derived CDR1 and CDR2 are ENHRY and SYGVKD. The length of the CDR3 is 8 residues. The DNA of the CDR3 is TGTGCTAACTATGGCTACACCTTC. It yields the protein CANYGYTF.

Concerning this clonotype: A far larger clone is just one base off, so this is likely a read error. This chain joins TRBV6-8 and TRBJ2-7; a weak D match, TRBD2 (6 bases). This CDR3 contains 17 residues. The ends were cut back, 1 base at V and 0 bases at J, with 16 bases in the middle. The germline V gene has CDR1 MNHGY and CDR2 SAAAGT. The DNA of the CDR3 is TGTGCCAGCAGTTACTACCGCGGGGCTGGGGTCTCCTACGAGCAGTACTTC. It codes for CASSYYRGAGVSYEQYF.

This clonotype was counted ten times or more. This chain uses TRBV6-5 with TRBJ1-1, with D uncertain. Per germline, CDR1 MNHEY and CDR2 SVGAGI. V lost 2 bases and J 1 base, leaving 11 bases between the germline ends. This CDR3 has 15 amino acids. This CDR3 is CASSYDLAGNTEAFF. In nucleotides, the CDR3 is TGTGCCAGCAGTTACGACCTCGCAGGGAACACTGAAGCTTTCTTT.

A remark on this clonotype: A read error is likely here: a far larger clone is one base away. The V and J genes are TRBV6-2 or TRBV6-3 and TRBJ2-2; D possibly corresponds to TRBD2 (5 bases). The CDR3 has 13 residues. Germline assignment: CDR1 MNHEY and CDR2 SVGEGT. The CDR3, as DNA: TGTGCCAGTGTAGCCGCGAACACCGGGGAGATGTTTTTT. It codes for CASVAANTGEMFF.

A word on this clonotype: One base separates it from a far larger clone, so it is likely a read error. J is TRBJ2-7 and V is TRBV28; tentatively, D is TRBD1 (6 bases). The CDR3 sequence is 15 residues long. Germline V gene data show CDR1 as MDHEN and CDR2 as SYDVKM. The ends were cut back, 5 bases at V and 5 bases at J, with 19 bases in the middle. The chain's CDR3 is CASSNSSAGANEQYF. The CDR3 DNA follows: TGTGCCAGCAGTAACTCGAGTGCAGGGGCCAACGAGCAGTACTTC.

Points on this clonotype: A far larger clone lies a single base away; this is likely a read error. The rearrangement links TRBV28 to TRBJ2-3; no reliable D call. The CDR3 is 14 amino acids. Germline loops: CDR1 MDHEN, CDR2 SYDVKM. CDR3 region: CATSGVVITDTQYF. DNA for the CDR3: TGTGCCACCAGTGGGGTGGTGATCACAGATACGCAGTATTTT.

V usage is TRBV6-2 or TRBV6-3 and J usage is TRBJ2-1; 10 positions match TRBD2. V dropped 6 bases and J dropped 3; count of bases not matched to a gene: 5. Germline loops: CDR1 MNHEY, CDR2 SVGEGT. This CDR3 spans 15 amino acids. CDR3 coding DNA: TGTGCCAGCAGAACTAGCGGGGTAGGCTACAATGAGCAGTTCTTC. This codes for CASRTSGVGYNEQFF.

The chain links TRBV27 to TRBJ1-5; 10 bases match TRBD1. After removal of 3 bases from V and 6 bases from J, the junction contained 17 bases not matched to a gene. This CDR3 region has 19 residues. Germline lookup yields CDR1 MNHEY and CDR2 SMNVEV (reference sequence). The CDR3: CASSFFRDRGRTRTQPQHF. In DNA, the CDR3 is TGTGCCAGCAGTTTTTTCCGGGACAGGGGAAGGACGAGGACTCAGCCCCAGCATTTT.

This clonotype was recorded at least ten times. J is TRBJ1-4 and V is TRBV7-2; 10 bases align to TRBD1. The CDR3 loop spans 16 amino acids. V shed 5 bases, J shed 8 bases, and the junction held 11 bases outside the gene matches. Per the germline V gene, CDR1 is SGHTA and CDR2 is FQGNSA. The CDR3, as DNA: TGTGCCAGCAGCCAATCCAGGGGGACAGGGGTGGAAAAACTGTTTTTT. Translating gives CASSQSRGTGVEKLFF.

This clonotype was recorded at least ten times. This chain uses TRBV11-1 with TRBJ2-6; D gene ambiguous. The CDR3 covers 17 residues. Germline CDR1 SGHAT, CDR2 FQDESV (reference sequence). With 1 base removed from V and 2 bases from J, the gap between germline ends came to 12 bases. DNA for the CDR3: TGTGCCAGCAGCTTAGGGGCCCGGCGGCCTGGGGCCAACGTCCTGACTTTC. Protein product: CASSLGARRPGANVLTF.

J is TRBJ2-7 and V is TRBV20-1; D may be TRBD2 (6 bases). Per germline, CDR1 DFQATT and CDR2 SNEGSKA (reference sequence). With 3 bases removed from V and 0 bases from J, the gap between germline ends came to 12 bases. This CDR3 comprises 14 residues. CDR3 residues: CSARGRGSSYEQYF. The CDR3 bases are TGCAGTGCTAGGGGACGGGGGAGCTCCTACGAGCAGTACTTC.

There are many counts of this clonotype. V and J are TRBV5-8 and TRBJ1-2; D remains unclear. The germline V and J ends were trimmed by 4 bases and 5 bases, with 12 bases remaining between them. The CDR3 is made up of 13 amino acids. In germline, CDR1 is SGHTS, CDR2 YDEGEE. CDR3 in DNA: TGTGCCAGCAGCCCCCGCGACGGTTATGGCTACACCTTC. Residues: CASSPRDGYGYTF.

About this clonotype itself: At one end the junction does not follow the germline gene, possibly because of a read error. This rearrangement joins TRBV6-2 or TRBV6-3 to TRBJ2-6; D perhaps matches TRBD1 (5 bases). Germline values: CDR1 MNHEY, CDR2 SVGEGT. The length of the CDR3 is 16 residues. CDR3 region: CASNGRASSGAKVLTF. The CDR3 coding sequence is TGTGCAAGCAACGGCAGGGCCAGCTCTGGGGCCAAAGTCCTGACTTTC.

On this clonotype itself: A read error likely explains this, since a far larger clone differs by one base. This chain joins TRBV7-9 and TRBJ2-2, with D possibly matching TRBD2 (6 bases). V gave up 5 bases and J gave up 6 bases, with 22 bases separating them. The V gene's germline CDR1 is SEHNR and CDR2 FQNEAQ (reference sequence). The length of the CDR3 is 17 residues. The CDR3 DNA sequence: TGTGCCAGCAGCGCGACACCCTCTTGGGAGGAGCCCGGGGAGCTGTTTTTT. It yields the protein CASSATPSWEEPGELFF.

This clonotype was detected a few times. A much more abundant neighbour one base away suggests this may be a read error. V and J are TRBV18 and TRBJ2-7, with 8 bases identical to TRBD2. Trimming at V came to 5 bases and at J to 1 base, leaving 10 bases not matched to a gene. CDR1 and CDR2 from the germline V gene are KGHSH and LQKENI. The CDR3 is 16 residues long. CDR3 nucleotide sequence: TGTGCCAGCTCAGTCTTCGGGGCGGGAGGATCCTACGAGCAGTACTTC. This sequence encodes CASSVFGAGGSYEQYF.

This clonotype appeared many times. The chain recombines TRBV2 with TRBJ2-4; no firm D call. Germline V CDR1 and CDR2: SNHLY, FYNNEI. V lost 7 bases, J lost 1 base, and 8 bases lay in between. This CDR3 has 13 residues. CDR3 region: CASMGMAKNIQYF. The CDR3 DNA is TGTGCCAGCATGGGGATGGCCAAAAACATTCAGTACTTC.

This clonotype was recorded at least ten times. The rearrangement joins TRBV11-3 to TRBJ2-1; the D is unclear. The germline V gene encodes CDR1 SGHNT and CDR2 YENEEA. There are 14 residues in the CDR3. The V and J ends lost 5 bases and 4 bases respectively, with 12 bases between them. CDR3 sequence reads: CASSEDQTYNEQFF. The CDR3 DNA sequence: TGTGCCAGCAGCGAAGACCAGACATACAATGAGCAGTTCTTC. The full variable domain, rest sourced from reference TRBV11-3 and TRBJ2-1, is EAGVVQSPRYKIIEKKQPVAFWCNPISGHNTLYWYLQNLGQGPELLIRYENEEAVDDSQLPKDRFSAERLKGVDSTLKIQPAELGDSAVYLCASSEDQTYNEQFFGPGTRLTVL.

In its sample, this clonotype was seen many times. The V gene is TRBV15, the J gene TRBJ2-2; 7 nucleotides align to TRBD2. V dropped 4 bases and J dropped 8; count of bases not matched to a gene: 10. Germline V gives CDR1 LNHNV, CDR2 YYDKDF (reference sequence). The CDR3 length is 15 residues. The CDR3 DNA reads as TGTGCCACCAGCACCAAGTTGGGGGGGACGGGGGAGCTGTTTTTT. It yields the protein CATSTKLGGTGELFF. The whole variable domain, filled in from reference TRBV15 and TRBJ2-2, reads DAMVIQNPRYQVTQFGKPVTLSCSQTLNHNVMYWYQQKSSQAPKLLFHYYDKDFNNEADTPDNFQSRRPNTSFCFLDIRSPGLGDTAMYLCATSTKLGGTGELFFGEGSRLTVL.

This clonotype appeared once. The chain is built from TRBV12-3 or TRBV12-4 and TRBJ2-7, with unresolved D. This CDR3 has 13 residues. The V end was cut by 3 bases, the J end by 1 base, with 7 bases between. The CDR3 nucleotides read TGTGCCAGCAGTTTTGGGCAGTCCTACGAGCAGTACTTC. Its protein product is CASSFGQSYEQYF.

Sample share makes this clonotype medium-sized. The genes are TRBV15 and TRBJ1-2; 8 positions match TRBD1. V shed 2 bases, J shed 4 bases, and the junction held 6 bases outside the gene matches. The CDR3 length is 15 residues. Germline values: CDR1 LNHNV, CDR2 YYDKDF (reference sequence). The CDR3 protein is CATSRQGALSYGYTF. CDR3 DNA sequence: TGTGCCACCAGCAGACAGGGGGCTCTAAGCTATGGCTACACCTTC.

Remarks on this clonotype: A read error may explain this, as a much larger clone is one base away. The rearrangement uses TRBV6-9 and TRBJ2-6; 7 bases are shared with TRBD2. Germline lookup yields CDR1 MNHGY and CDR2 SVAAGI. The CDR3 has 19 residues. This chain's CDR3 is CASSYFLAATSSVANVLTF. In DNA form, the CDR3 reads TGTGCCAGCAGTTACTTCCTAGCGGCCACGAGCTCTGTGGCCAACGTCCTGACTTTC.